The 25 T cell receptor beta chains reported below all come from one sample, sequenced in a study of T cell repertoires in aging, cancer and after chemotherapy. Rearranged V-D-J TRB sequences were amplified with a mixed TRB-A/B primer pool. TCRdb reprocessed the multiplex PCR reads with MiXCR, giving one entry per CDR3 protein. The profile shows 900 to 1,000 distinct CDR3 sequences, about 20% of them singletons. Amplification of TCR beta used genomic DNA extracted from peripheral blood. The specimen was blood. Receptors originate from a human donor with a solid tumor.

This clonotype occurred a few times. The V call is TRBV7-9, the J call TRBJ2-4; D is uncertain. The CDR3 runs 16 residues. Germline CDR1 reads SEHNR; CDR2 reads FQNEAQ (reference sequence). With 1 base removed from V and 0 bases from J, the gap between germline ends came to 10 bases. Written as DNA, the CDR3 is TGTGCCAGCAGCTTAGGGGCCAACTCAGCCAAAAACATTCAGTACTTC. It encodes CASSLGANSAKNIQYF.

By sample fraction, this clonotype is medium-sized. The chain couples TRBV20-1 to TRBJ1-1; tentatively, D is TRBD1 (5 bases). In germline, CDR1 is DFQATT, CDR2 SNEGSKA (reference sequence). CDR3 size: 15 residues. Between the trimmed V and J ends, which lost 0 bases and 5 bases, there was a span of 16 bases. CDR3 loop: CSARDQGSGLTEAFF. CDR3 nucleotides: TGCAGTGCTAGAGATCAGGGTTCGGGGTTGACTGAAGCTTTCTTT.

This clonotype qualifies as large. The genes are TRBV5-6 and TRBJ2-2; D is unclear. The CDR3 length is 15 residues. V lost 4 bases, J lost 0 bases, and 10 bases lay in between. Per germline, CDR1 SGHDT and CDR2 YYEEEE. The CDR3 loop is CASSPDGANTGELFF. CDR3 bases: TGTGCCAGCAGCCCTGATGGGGCGAACACCGGGGAGCTGTTTTTT.

CDR3 nucleotide sequence: TGTGCCAGTAGTCCTCGACAGGGGTGGGTAGCAGATACGCAGTATTTT. This sequence encodes CASSPRQGWVADTQYF. The gene calls are TRBV19 and TRBJ2-3; 8 bases match TRBD1. Germline CDR1 and CDR2: LNHDA and SQIVND (reference sequence). With V trimmed by 5 bases and J by 4 bases, 11 bases remained unmatched. The CDR3 loop spans 16 amino acids.

This clonotype was counted a few times. V is TRBV11-2 and J is TRBJ2-3, with 15 bases matching TRBD2. CDR1 and CDR2 from the germline V gene are SGHAT and FQNNGV. The junction had 8 bases not matched to a gene; V was cut back by 1 base and J by 3 bases. The CDR3 has 19 residues. The CDR3: CASSLVWTSGGGETDTQYF. DNA of the CDR3: TGTGCCAGCAGCTTAGTATGGACTAGCGGGGGGGGAGAGACAGATACGCAGTATTTT.

Relative to its sample, this clonotype is large. The chain couples TRBV24-1 to TRBJ2-7; D gene ambiguous. Per the germline V gene, CDR1 is KGHDR and CDR2 is SFDVKD. V lost 4 bases to trimming and J lost 0 bases, with 9 bases between them. This CDR3 has 14 amino acids. CDR3 sequence reads: CATSDRRSSYEQYF. The CDR3 DNA follows: TGTGCCACCAGTGACCGACGCAGCTCCTACGAGCAGTACTTC.

This chain joins TRBV5-1 and TRBJ2-1; TRBD2 aligns across 8 bases. The CDR3 totals 14 residues. With V trimmed by 0 bases and J by 10 bases, 6 bases remained unmatched. Germline V gene data show CDR1 as SGHRS and CDR2 as YFSETQ. The CDR3 bases are TGCGCCAGCAGCTTGGCGAGTAGCGGGGAGGAGCAGTTCTTC. This translates into CASSLASSGEEQFF.

The chain uses TRBV28 and TRBJ2-1, with 9 bases that match TRBD2. Trimming cost V 6 bases and J 4 bases; bases outside gene matches: 7. CDR1 and CDR2 (germline): MDHEN, SYDVKM. The length of the CDR3 is 15 residues. The CDR3 DNA is TGTGCCAGCAGATCTCAAAGCGGGGGGTACAATGAGCAGTTCTTC. It specifies CASRSQSGGYNEQFF.

The chain uses TRBV5-4 and TRBJ1-1; 7 bases map to TRBD1. Germline CDR1 and CDR2: SGHNT and YYREEE (reference sequence). Losses at the gene ends were 0 bases for V and 5 bases for J; bases not matched to a gene: 7. This CDR3 has 15 amino acids. CDR3 protein: CASSLGAGGFTEAFF. The CDR3 coding sequence is TGTGCCAGCAGCTTGGGGGCAGGGGGATTTACTGAAGCTTTCTTT.

This clonotype rates as large. The CDR3 reads CSAPLLGQGTYEQYF. CDR3 nucleotides: TGCAGTGCGCCCCTACTGGGACAGGGCACCTACGAGCAGTACTTC. The chain carries TRBV20-1 and TRBJ2-7; 9 positions agree with TRBD1. CDR3 length: 15 residues. Trimming cost V 6 bases and J 2 bases; bases outside gene matches: 11. CDR1 is DFQATT, CDR2 SNEGSKA, per germline (reference sequence).

This clonotype rates as medium-sized. The chain joins TRBV9 to TRBJ2-3; the D call may be TRBD1 or TRBD2 (5 bases each). V was trimmed by 4 bases and J by 6 bases, leaving 12 bases between them. The germline V gene encodes CDR1 SGDLS and CDR2 YYNGEE. CDR3 length: 13 amino acids. The CDR3 DNA reads TGTGCCAGCAGCCCTAGGTGGGGGGATACGCAGTATTTT. This sequence encodes CASSPRWGDTQYF.

V usage is TRBV28 and J usage is TRBJ1-5, with D possibly being TRBD1 (5 bases). The V gene lost 2 bases and the J gene lost 1 base, with 21 bases spanning the gap. CDR3 length: 19 residues. CDR1 and CDR2 from the germline V gene are MDHEN and SYDVKM. The CDR3 loop reads CASSLRDGYWGGSNQPQHF. Written as DNA, the CDR3 is TGTGCCAGCAGTTTACGGGACGGCTATTGGGGCGGAAGCAATCAGCCCCAGCATTTT.

By sample share, this clonotype is large (0.1 to 1%). The rearrangement uses TRBV4-3 and TRBJ2-7; TRBD1 agrees at 8 bases. The CDR3 covers 13 residues. V was clipped by 2 bases and J by 7 bases; unmatched bases: 4. CDR1 is LGHNA, CDR2 YSLEER, per germline. In nucleotides, the CDR3 is TGCGCCAGCAGCCAACGGACAGGGAGGGAGCAGTACTTC. As protein: CASSQRTGREQYF.

This clonotype has more than one count but fewer than ten. This chain connects TRBV4-1 to TRBJ2-7; the D gene is possibly TRBD2 (6 bases). The V end was cut by 1 base, the J end by 1 base, with 11 bases between. Germline CDR1 MGHRA, CDR2 YSYEKL. There are 15 residues in the CDR3. This chain's CDR3 is CASSQGLVPSYEQYF. The CDR3 bases are TGCGCCAGCAGCCAAGGACTAGTTCCTTCCTACGAGCAGTACTTC.

Judged by abundance, this clonotype is large. V usage is TRBV6-5 and J usage is TRBJ1-5; D is ambiguous. The V and J ends lost 4 bases and 0 bases respectively, with 10 bases between them. CDR1 is MNHEY, CDR2 SVGAGI, per germline. The CDR3 consists of 15 residues. The CDR3 sequence is CASSSQKGSNQPQHF. CDR3 sequence (DNA): TGTGCCAGCAGTTCCCAAAAGGGTAGCAATCAGCCCCAGCATTTT.

This chain uses TRBV24-1 with TRBJ2-7, with 7 bases matching TRBD1. The CDR3 is made up of 14 amino acids. Trimming at V came to 6 bases and at J to 2 bases, leaving 6 bases not matched to a gene. Germline CDR1 and CDR2: KGHDR and SFDVKD. DNA of the CDR3: TGTGCCACCAGTCGGGACAGCCCCCCCTACGAGCAGTACTTC. Translation gives CATSRDSPPYEQYF.

This clonotype was seen more than once but under ten times. This chain connects TRBV11-2 to TRBJ2-5; D is unresolved. Germline lookup yields CDR1 SGHAT and CDR2 FQNNGV. The length of the CDR3 is 13 residues. Trimming cost V 0 bases and J 14 bases, with 16 bases left between them. This CDR3 reads CASSLDPAATRYF. In nucleotides, the CDR3 is TGTGCCAGCAGCTTAGATCCCGCGGCCACCAGATACTTC. Full variable domain (rest looked up from reference TRBV11-2 and TRBJ2-5): EAGVAQSPRYKIIEKRQSVAFWCNPISGHATLYWYQQILGQGPKLLIQFQNNGVVDDSQLPKDRFSAERLKGVDSTLKIQPAKLEDSAVYLCASSLDPAATRYFGPGTRLLVL.

This clonotype has just a few counts. The chain combines TRBV24-1 with TRBJ2-2, with 8 bases matching TRBD1. The CDR3 runs to 15 residues. Looked up from germline, CDR1 is KGHDR and CDR2 is SFDVKD. Trimming cost V 3 bases and J 6 bases; bases outside gene matches: 5. As DNA, the CDR3 is TGTGCCACCAGTGATCCCCTGACAGGGGCCGGGGAGCTGTTTTTT. Residues: CATSDPLTGAGELFF.

This clonotype appeared a few times. V and J are TRBV12-3 or TRBV12-4 and TRBJ1-5; the D is unclear. Trimming pared 3 bases from V and 7 bases from J, leaving 13 bases between. CDR3 length: 14 residues. As DNA, the CDR3 is TGTGCCAGCAGTTTTCCGGCAGTCGGGCAGCCCCAGCATTTT. Translated: CASSFPAVGQPQHF.

This clonotype ranks as medium-sized (0.01 to 0.1%). This chain links TRBV5-6 with TRBJ1-1; 7 positions match TRBD1. Germline V gene data show CDR1 as SGHDT and CDR2 as YYEEEE. The CDR3 runs to 16 residues. Germline trimming cut 1 base from V and 2 bases from J; bases unmatched to any gene: 8. CDR3: CASSLFWQGVNTEAFF. CDR3 nucleotide sequence: TGTGCCAGCAGCTTGTTTTGGCAGGGGGTTAACACTGAAGCTTTCTTT.

The chain uses TRBV19 and TRBJ1-1, with 10 bases that match TRBD1. The CDR3 sequence is 15 residues long. Germline CDR1 and CDR2: LNHDA and SQIVND (reference sequence). V trimming: 7 bases; J trimming: 1 base; junction bases outside the gene matches: 6. CDR3 nucleotides: TGTGCCAGTAACAGACAGGGGGCAGGGAACACTGAAGCTTTCTTT. Translating gives CASNRQGAGNTEAFF.

The chain combines TRBV20-1 with TRBJ2-7, with 10 bases matching TRBD2. This CDR3 comprises 13 residues. The V gene end was trimmed by 6 bases and the J gene end by 8 bases; junction bases not matched to a gene: 10. Germline values: CDR1 DFQATT, CDR2 SNEGSKA (reference sequence). The CDR3 loop is CSARLAGGYKQYF. DNA for the CDR3: TGCAGTGCGCGACTAGCGGGTGGTTACAAGCAGTACTTC.

The chain carries TRBV6-2 or TRBV6-3 and TRBJ2-5, with D possibly matching TRBD2 (6 bases). The CDR3 length is 15 residues. CDR1 is MNHEY, CDR2 SVGEGT, per germline. V dropped 7 bases and J dropped 0 bases, with 15 bases sitting between them. CDR3 sequence: CASNPGLWYQETQYF. The CDR3, as DNA: TGTGCCAGCAATCCGGGACTCTGGTACCAAGAGACCCAGTACTTC.

This clonotype is medium-sized (0.01 to 0.1%) by share. J is TRBJ1-1 and V is TRBV7-2; D is unclear. V was shortened by 3 bases and J by 8 bases, with 16 bases between the two germline ends. The CDR3 loop spans 14 amino acids. CDR1 is SGHTA, CDR2 FQGNSA, per germline. The CDR3 DNA follows: TGTGCCAGCAGCTTTTTGGCCCGCCAAGGAGAAGCTTTCTTT. Translated, it gives CASSFLARQGEAFF.

This clonotype occurred a few times. This chain links TRBV6-4 with TRBJ2-1, with 11 positions matching TRBD2. Trimming at V came to 4 bases and at J to 3 bases, leaving 2 bases not matched to a gene. CDR3 length equals 15 residues. Looked up from germline, CDR1 is MRHNA and CDR2 is SNTAGT. The CDR3 reads CASSVLAGGYNEQFF. The CDR3 coding sequence is TGTGCCAGCAGTGTCCTAGCGGGGGGCTACAATGAGCAGTTCTTC.